The clone carrying this T cell receptor (beta chain) was seen a few times. The sample comes from a study of blood T cells in healthy people across ages. V gave up 6 bases and J gave up 5 bases; unmatched junction bases: 3. The germline gives CDR1 MNHEY, CDR2 SVGAGI. This CDR3 region has 13 residues. The second PCR ran about 6 to 12 cycles with a sample-barcoded 5' primer and J-beta primers. TCRdb processed the 5' RACE reads anew with MiXCR; each CDR3 protein has one entry. The sample records 950,000 to 1,200,000 distinct CDR3 sequences, about two fifths being singletons. Every donor contributed about 10 milliliters of peripheral blood by blood draw. There were at least 5 micrograms of total RNA extracted from every sample.

The clonotype originates from a man between 18 and 35 years old in good health. The chain carries TRBV6-5 and TRBJ2-2; TRBD1 agrees at 7 bases. The specimen was blood. Here the CDR3 reads CASSWDRTGELFF. The CDR3 bases are TGTGCCAGCAGCTGGGACAGAACCGGGGAGCTGTTTTTT.